One and the same sample provided the 13 T cell receptor beta chains below, sequenced in a study of T cell responses to AZD1222 COVID-19 vaccine. Data came from immunoSEQ multiplex PCR; TCRdb stores just in-frame clones and leaves some out. The sample carries 150,000 to 200,000 clones, roughly 90% recorded once. The sequences come from peripheral blood, collected 28 days after the second AZD1222 dose. Every receptor here comes from an adult who received the AZD1222 COVID-19 vaccine.

The chain uses TRBV5-1 and TRBJ1-2; possible D gene TRBD1, 5 bases. CDR1 SGHRS and CDR2 YFSETQ come from the germline V gene. CDR3 size: 15 residues. Deletions cut 0 bases from V and 9 bases from J, with 18 bases between. The CDR3 reads CASSLDGGDPASYTF. DNA of the CDR3: TGCGCCAGCAGCTTGGACGGTGGGGACCCTGCGAGCTACACCTTC.

The genes are TRBV28 and TRBJ1-1; 7 bases align to TRBD1. Germline V gene lookup returns CDR1 MDHEN and CDR2 SYDVKM. The CDR3 sequence is 17 residues long. With 7 bases clipped from V and 0 bases from J, the junction kept 14 bases outside the gene matches. The CDR3: CASTETGSRGLNTEAFF. The CDR3 DNA reads as TGTGCCAGCACCGAAACGGGGTCAAGGGGGCTGAACACTGAAGCTTTCTTT. Variable domain in full (rest from reference TRBV28 and TRBJ1-1): DVKVTQSSRYLVKRTGEKVFLECVQDMDHENMFWYRQDPGLGLRLIYFSYDVKMKEKGDIPEGYSVSREKKERFSLILESASTNQTSMYLCASTETGSRGLNTEAFFGQGTRLTVV.

This CDR3 reads CASSIEGPGANVLTF. The CDR3, as DNA: TGTGCCAGTAGTATTGAGGGACCTGGGGCCAACGTCCTGACTTTC. The chain uses TRBV19 and TRBJ2-6; D might be TRBD1 or TRBD2, each matching 5 bases. V lost 3 bases and J lost 2, with 8 bases in between. CDR3 length: 15 amino acids. The germline V gene has CDR1 LNHDA and CDR2 SQIVND (reference sequence).

The genes are TRBV27 and TRBJ1-4, with no clear D. The CDR3 sequence is 16 residues long. Germline values: CDR1 MNHEY, CDR2 SMNVEV (reference sequence). V shed 3 bases and J shed 2 bases, with 13 bases lying between them. CDR3: CASSFSGVQTNEKLFF. Written as DNA, the CDR3 is TGTGCCAGCAGTTTTTCTGGGGTTCAGACTAATGAAAAACTGTTTTTT.

The V call is TRBV3-1 (or the pseudogene TRBV3-2), the J call TRBJ2-5, with D perhaps TRBD2 (6 bases). Germline V gives CDR1 LGHDT, CDR2 YNNKEL (reference sequence). The germline V and J ends were trimmed by 0 bases and 1 base, with 21 bases remaining between them. This CDR3 spans 19 amino acids. CDR3 bases: TGTGCCAGCAGCCAAGATGAAAGGGTTTGGGGTAGCGGCCAAGAGACCCAGTACTTC. This encodes CASSQDERVWGSGQETQYF.

The V gene is TRBV3-1 (or the pseudogene TRBV3-2), the J gene TRBJ1-1, with D perhaps TRBD1 (5 bases). CDR3 size: 14 residues. CDR1 is LGHDT and CDR2 is YNNKEL in the germline V gene (reference sequence). V was trimmed by 1 base and J by 11 bases, leaving 17 bases between them. CDR3 residues: CASSQGRGGKRAFF. Written as DNA, the CDR3 is TGTGCCAGCAGCCAAGGACGTGGGGGAAAGAGGGCTTTCTTT.

The rearrangement links TRBV9 to TRBJ2-3; 7 bases are a match to TRBD1. CDR3 size: 16 residues. Losses at the gene ends were 3 bases for V and 4 bases for J; bases not matched to a gene: 11. Germline loops: CDR1 SGDLS, CDR2 YYNGEE. CDR3: CASSAEDRRSSDTQYF. CDR3 DNA: TGTGCCAGCAGCGCTGAGGACAGGCGGTCTTCAGATACGCAGTATTTT.

The chain combines TRBV4-1 with TRBJ2-1; D gene uncertain. The CDR3 contains 16 residues. Deletions cut 0 bases from V and 8 bases from J, with 17 bases between. The germline gives CDR1 MGHRA, CDR2 YSYEKL. CDR3 DNA sequence: TGCGCCAGCAGCCAAGAAGATAACCCTGGATCCGATGAGCAGTTCTTC. It yields the protein CASSQEDNPGSDEQFF.

V is TRBV29-1 and J is TRBJ1-2; 8 bases align to TRBD1. The germline V gene has CDR1 SQVTM and CDR2 ANQGSEA. V was clipped by 3 bases and J by 7 bases; unmatched bases: 4. This CDR3 is built from 12 residues. CDR3 region: CSVEAGGIGYTF. The CDR3 nucleotides read TGCAGCGTTGAGGCAGGGGGCATTGGCTACACCTTC.

The CDR3 region has the DNA TGCAGTGCTAGTGGCCACGCCGACTCTGGAAACACCATATATTTT. Its translation: CSASGHADSGNTIYF. This chain connects TRBV20-1 to TRBJ1-3; no clear D. Germline V CDR1 and CDR2: DFQATT, SNEGSKA (reference sequence). The CDR3 sequence is 15 residues long. The V end was cut by 3 bases, the J end by 0 bases, with 12 bases between.

The chain uses TRBV6-5 and TRBJ1-5, with 8 positions matching TRBD1. The CDR3 runs 15 residues. The junction had 6 bases not matched to a gene; V was cut back by 5 bases and J by 3 bases. Germline CDR1 and CDR2: MNHEY and SVGAGI. The CDR3 DNA sequence: TGTGCCAGCAGTAGGACAGGGCGGAACAATCAGCCCCAGCATTTT. Translation gives CASSRTGRNNQPQHF.

V usage is TRBV7-3 and J usage is TRBJ2-2, with TRBD2 identical over 7 bases. J gave up 4 bases and V 4 bases, and 6 bases lay outside the gene matches. CDR1 is SGHTA, CDR2 FQGTGA, per germline. The CDR3 runs 15 residues. The chain's CDR3 is CASSSGLGRTGELFF. The CDR3 DNA reads as TGTGCCAGCAGCTCAGGACTAGGGCGCACCGGGGAGCTGTTTTTT.

The gene calls are TRBV3-1 (or the pseudogene TRBV3-2) and TRBJ2-7, with 7 positions matching TRBD1. V trimming: 3 bases; J trimming: 3 bases; junction bases outside the gene matches: 5. This CDR3 has 14 amino acids. Germline V lookup: CDR1 LGHDT, CDR2 YNNKEL (reference sequence). The CDR3 sequence: CASSQGQIYYEQYF. The CDR3 nucleotides are TGTGCCAGCAGCCAGGGACAGATTTACTACGAGCAGTACTTC.